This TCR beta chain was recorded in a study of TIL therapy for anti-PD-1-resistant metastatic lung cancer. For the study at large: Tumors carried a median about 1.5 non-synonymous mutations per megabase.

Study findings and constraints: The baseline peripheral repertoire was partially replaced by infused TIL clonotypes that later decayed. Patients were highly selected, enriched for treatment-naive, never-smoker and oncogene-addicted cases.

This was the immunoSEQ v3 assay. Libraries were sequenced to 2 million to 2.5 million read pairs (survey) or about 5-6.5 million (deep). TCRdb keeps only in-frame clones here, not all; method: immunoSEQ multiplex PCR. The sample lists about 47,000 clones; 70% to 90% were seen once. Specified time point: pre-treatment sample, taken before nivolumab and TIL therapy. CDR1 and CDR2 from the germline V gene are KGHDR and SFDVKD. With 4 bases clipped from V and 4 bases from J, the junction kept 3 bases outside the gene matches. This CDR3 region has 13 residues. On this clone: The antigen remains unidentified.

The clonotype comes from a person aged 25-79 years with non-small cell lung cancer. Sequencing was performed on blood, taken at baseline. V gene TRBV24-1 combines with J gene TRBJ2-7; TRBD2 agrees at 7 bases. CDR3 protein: CATSDPGLYEQYF. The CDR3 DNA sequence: TGTGCCACCAGTGACCCGGGACTATACGAGCAGTACTTC.